Many counts were recorded for the clone carrying this T cell receptor beta chain. The antigen is not known. These data come from a study of T cells in Graves' hyperthyroidism and ophthalmopathy. Study observations and caveats: Most thyroid-expanded clonotypes above 0.001 were also found in blood.

Not enrolled were patients with uncontrolled infection, other autoimmune disease, pregnancy or lactation. PBMCs stemmed from about 9.5 ml fresh peripheral blood. RNA transcripts served as the template for amplifying TCR beta CDR3 regions. The TCR CDR3 was amplified in a first-round RT-PCR using the HTBI primer set. From the multiplex PCR reads, TCRdb called clonotypes with MiXCR, one entry per CDR3 protein. Found here are about 550,000 distinct CDR3 sequences, around 20% of them singletons; the top ten hold roughly 29%. Input material: blood. The sequence derives from a man aged 18 to 29 with Graves' hyperthyroidism.

The CDR3 loop reads CASSFYGEMNTEAFF. The CDR3 DNA follows: TGTGCCAGCAGTTTTTATGGGGAGATGAACACTGAAGCTTTCTTT. V is TRBV12-3 or TRBV12-4 and J is TRBJ1-1; no clear D gene. V was trimmed by 3 bases and J by 0 bases, leaving 11 bases between them. This CDR3 comprises 15 residues.